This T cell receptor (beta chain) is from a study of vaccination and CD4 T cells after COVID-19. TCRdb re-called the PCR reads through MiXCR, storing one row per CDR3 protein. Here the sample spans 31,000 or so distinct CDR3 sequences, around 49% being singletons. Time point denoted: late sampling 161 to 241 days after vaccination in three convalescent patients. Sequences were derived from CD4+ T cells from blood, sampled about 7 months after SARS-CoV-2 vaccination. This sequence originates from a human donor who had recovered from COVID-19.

The DNA for the CDR3 is TGTGCCAGCTATGGTCGCGGGAGAAGCTCCTACAATGAGCAGTTCTTC. Translated, it gives CASYGRGRSSYNEQFF. The chain combines TRBV27 with TRBJ2-1; 7 bases agree with TRBD2. V trimming: 8 bases; J trimming: 0 bases; junction bases outside the gene matches: 10. Germline CDR1 is MNHEY and CDR2 is SMNVEV (reference sequence). This CDR3 spans 16 amino acids.